These 2 T cell receptor beta chains were all obtained from the same sample, sequenced in a study of Ad26.COV2.S vaccination and SARS-CoV-2 variants. Generated by immunoSEQ multiplex PCR, the TCRdb table keeps only in-frame clones and is missing some. Among under 150,000 clones listed, just over 85% were seen once. Specimen: peripheral blood, collected after recovery from COVID-19. The source of these receptors is a human donor who had recovered from COVID-19.

The chain has TRBV19 and TRBJ2-1, with 11 bases identical to TRBD2. With 1 base clipped from V and 7 bases from J, the junction kept 6 bases outside the gene matches. Germline V gene data show CDR1 as LNHDA and CDR2 as SQIVND (reference sequence). The CDR3 length is 16 residues. This chain's CDR3 is CASSIGPSGGRNEQFF. The CDR3 region has the DNA TGTGCCAGTAGTATAGGTCCTAGCGGGGGGAGGAATGAGCAGTTCTTC.

This clone was counted a few times. The genes are TRBV19 and TRBJ2-7; TRBD2 aligns across 11 bases. V dropped 5 bases and J dropped 2; count of bases not matched to a gene: 2. The CDR3 consists of 14 residues. Germline V lookup: CDR1 LNHDA, CDR2 SQIVND (reference sequence). CDR3: CASSPTSGAYEQYF. The CDR3 DNA reads TGTGCCAGTAGTCCGACTAGCGGGGCCTACGAGCAGTACTTC.